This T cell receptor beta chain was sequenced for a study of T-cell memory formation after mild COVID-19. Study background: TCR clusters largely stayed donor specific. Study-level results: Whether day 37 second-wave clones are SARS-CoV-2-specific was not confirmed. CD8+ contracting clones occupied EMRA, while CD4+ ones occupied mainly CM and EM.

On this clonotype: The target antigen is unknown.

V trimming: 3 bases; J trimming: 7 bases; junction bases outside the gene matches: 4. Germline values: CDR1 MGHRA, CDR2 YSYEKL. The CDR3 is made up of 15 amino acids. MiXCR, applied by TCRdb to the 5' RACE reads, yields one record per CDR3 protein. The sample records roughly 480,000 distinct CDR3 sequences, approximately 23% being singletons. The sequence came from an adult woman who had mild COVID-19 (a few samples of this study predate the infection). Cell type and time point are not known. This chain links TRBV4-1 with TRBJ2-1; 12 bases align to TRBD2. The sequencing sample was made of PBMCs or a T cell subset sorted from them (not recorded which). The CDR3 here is CASSQLAGGPNEQFF. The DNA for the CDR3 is TGCGCCAGCAGCCAGCTAGCGGGGGGGCCGAATGAGCAGTTCTTC.